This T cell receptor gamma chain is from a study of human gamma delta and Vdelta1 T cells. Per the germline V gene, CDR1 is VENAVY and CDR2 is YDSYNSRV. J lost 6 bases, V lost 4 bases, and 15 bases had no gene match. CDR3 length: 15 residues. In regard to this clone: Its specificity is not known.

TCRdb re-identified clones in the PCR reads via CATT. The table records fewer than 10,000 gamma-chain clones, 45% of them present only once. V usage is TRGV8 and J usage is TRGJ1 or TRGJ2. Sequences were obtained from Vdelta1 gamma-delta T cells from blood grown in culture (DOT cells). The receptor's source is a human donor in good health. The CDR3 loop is CATWDLSTETYKKLF. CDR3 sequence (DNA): TGTGCCACCTGGGACCTGTCAACGGAAACTTATAAGAAACTCTTT.